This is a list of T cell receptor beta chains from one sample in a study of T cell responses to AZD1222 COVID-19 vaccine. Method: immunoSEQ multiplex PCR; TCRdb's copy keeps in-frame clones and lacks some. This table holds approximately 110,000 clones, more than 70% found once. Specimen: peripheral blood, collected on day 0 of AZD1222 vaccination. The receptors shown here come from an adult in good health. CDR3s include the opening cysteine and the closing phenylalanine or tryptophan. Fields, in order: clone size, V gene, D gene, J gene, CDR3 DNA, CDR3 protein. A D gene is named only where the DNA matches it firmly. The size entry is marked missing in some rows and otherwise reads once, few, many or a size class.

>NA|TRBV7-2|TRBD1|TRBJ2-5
TGTGCCAGCAGCTCAGGGACAGGGATTTTGGAGACCCAGTACTTC
CASSSGTGILETQYF
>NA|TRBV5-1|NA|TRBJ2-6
TGCGCCAGCAGCTTGGTCGAAGATTTTGGGGCCAACGTCCTGACTTTC
CASSLVEDFGANVLTF
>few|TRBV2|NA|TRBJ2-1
TGTGCCAGCAGCGCAAATCGGGGGAACTACAATGAGCAGTTCTTC
CASSANRGNYNEQFF
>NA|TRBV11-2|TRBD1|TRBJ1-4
TGTGCCAGCAGCCGGGACAGAAGTAATGAAAAACTGTTTTTT
CASSRDRSNEKLFF
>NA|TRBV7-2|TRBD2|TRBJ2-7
TGTGCCAGCAGCTCCGGGACTAGCGTAACCGAGCAGTACTTC
CASSSGTSVTEQYF
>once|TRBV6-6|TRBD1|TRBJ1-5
TGTGCCAGCCGGGACAGGGAGACCTATAGCAATCAGCCCCAGCATTTT
CASRDRETYSNQPQHF
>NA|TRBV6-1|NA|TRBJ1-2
TGTGCCAGCAGTGAATGGGCAGATAACCCTTATGGCTACACCTTC
CASSEWADNPYGYTF
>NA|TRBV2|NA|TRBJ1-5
TGTGCCAGCAGCCTGACCCGGACGAATCAGCCCCAGCATTTT
CASSLTRTNQPQHF
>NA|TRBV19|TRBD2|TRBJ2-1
TGTGCCAGTAGTATAGCCGGGACTAGCGGGGGCGCAACCTCCTACAATGAGCAGTTCTTC
CASSIAGTSGGATSYNEQFF
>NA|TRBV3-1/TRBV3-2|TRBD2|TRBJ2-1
TGTGCCAGCAGGGGCGCGGGGGAGAGGCAGTTCTTC
CASRGAGERQFF
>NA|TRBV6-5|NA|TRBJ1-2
TGTGCCAGCAGTCCCGTGGTCCGGGGAGAGGGCTACACCTTC
CASSPVVRGEGYTF
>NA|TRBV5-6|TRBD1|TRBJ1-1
TGTGCCAGCAGCTTGGCGGGGTTGAGGGGGCGCATTGAAGCTTTCTTT
CASSLAGLRGRIEAFF
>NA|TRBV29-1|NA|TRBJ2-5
TGCAGCGTTGAACGTGATTCCGGGGGAGAGACCCAGTACTTC
CSVERDSGGETQYF
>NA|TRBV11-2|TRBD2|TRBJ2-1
TGTGCCAGCAGCCAAGTGTTGCGGGGGGCCTACAATGAGCAGTTCTTC
CASSQVLRGAYNEQFF
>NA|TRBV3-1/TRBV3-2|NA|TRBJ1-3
TGTGCCAGCAGCCAAGTATGGGCGGGGAACACCATATATTTT
CASSQVWAGNTIYF
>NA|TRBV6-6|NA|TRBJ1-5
TGTGCCAGCAGTTTAGAGTATCAGCCCCAGCATTTT
CASSLEYQPQHF
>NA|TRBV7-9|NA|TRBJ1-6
TGTGCCAGCAGCTTATCAAGAGCAGCTCGCTCCTATAATTCACCCCTCCACTTT
CASSLSRAARSYNSPLHF
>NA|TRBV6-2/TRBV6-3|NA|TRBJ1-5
TGTGCCAGCAGTTACTATAGCAATCAGCCCCAGCATTTT
CASSYYSNQPQHF
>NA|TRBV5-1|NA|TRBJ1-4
TGCGCCAGCCAAGAGGGGGTCACTAATGAAAAACTGTTTTTT
CASQEGVTNEKLFF
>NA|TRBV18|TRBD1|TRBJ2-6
TGTGCCAGCTCACCACGGGACAGCTTCTCTGGGGCCAACGTCCTGACTTTC
CASSPRDSFSGANVLTF
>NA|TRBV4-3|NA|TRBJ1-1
TGCGCCAGCAGCGGCTTTAAGGGGGGCTCGAACACTGAAGCTTTCTTT
CASSGFKGGSNTEAFF
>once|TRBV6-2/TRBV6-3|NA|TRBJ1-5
TGTGCCAGCAGTTCTTACTACGCCGGGGACAATCAGCCCCAGCATTTT
CASSSYYAGDNQPQHF
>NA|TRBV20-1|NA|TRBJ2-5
TGCAGTGCTTTCGGAGAGACCCAGTACTTC
CSAFGETQYF